A selection of T cell receptor beta chains follows, all from one sample in a study of cytomegalovirus exposure and HLA in healthy donors. TCRdb keeps only in-frame clones here, not all; method: immunoSEQ multiplex PCR. The table has over 20,000 clones, about 97% seen once; the top ten hold over 9.5%. What was sequenced was PBMCs. These receptors came from a man aged 25 to 40 in good health and CMV-seropositive. Each CDR3 is given with its conserved first and last residue. D genes are given only for firm matches. Clone size is not always given. Where it is, it says once, few, many or a class for expanded clones.

clone size,CDR3 length,D gene,J gene,V gene,CDR3 DNA,CDR3 protein
-,14,-,TRBJ1-2,TRBV7-2,TGTGCCAGCAGCTTAGTAGGGCAGGGTGTTGGCTACACCTTC,CASSLVGQGVGYTF
-,15,-,TRBJ2-7,TRBV7-2,TGTGCCAGCAGCCGTGCGTTAGGGGGTTCCTACGAGCAGTACTTC,CASSRALGGSYEQYF
-,17,TRBD2,TRBJ2-1,TRBV15,TGTGCCACCAGCAGAGATCGGAGGCTAGCGGGAGGGAACGAGCAGTTCTTC,CATSRDRRLAGGNEQFF
-,14,-,TRBJ2-3,TRBV10-3,TGTGCCATCAGGGGGGCAGGTGACACAGATACGCAGTATTTT,CAIRGAGDTDTQYF
-,13,-,TRBJ1-1,TRBV18,TGTGCCAGCTCACCGGGGCCGAACACTGAAGCTTTCTTT,CASSPGPNTEAFF
-,14,TRBD1,TRBJ2-7,TRBV2,TGTGCCAGCAGTCCACAGGGGGCGCCCAACGAGCAGTACTTC,CASSPQGAPNEQYF
-,16,TRBD1,TRBJ1-2,TRBV4-3,TGCGCCAGCAGCCAAGATCTGGGGACAGGGGGCTATGGCTACACCTTC,CASSQDLGTGGYGYTF
-,13,-,TRBJ1-2,TRBV6-5,TGTGCCAGCAGTTCACAGGTTCTCTATGGCTACACCTTC,CASSSQVLYGYTF
-,14,TRBD2,TRBJ2-7,TRBV28,TGTGCCAGCAGGTCCGGGGGGAGCTCCTACGAGCAGTACTTC,CASRSGGSSYEQYF
-,14,-,TRBJ2-7,TRBV28,TGTGCCAGTTCCCCTGGCGGGATAACCTACGAGCAGTACTTC,CASSPGGITYEQYF
-,12,TRBD2,TRBJ2-2,TRBV29-1,TGCAGCGCTCATACTAGCGCCGGGGAGCTGTTTTTT,CSAHTSAGELFF
once,15,TRBD1,TRBJ2-7,TRBV28,TGTGCCAGCAGTGCCCAGCGGGACAGGGAATACGAGCAGTACTTC,CASSAQRDREYEQYF
once,19,TRBD1,TRBJ1-2,TRBV7-2,TGTGCCAGCAGCTTAATCCCGATATCGGGGACAGGGGGCTTTGGTGGCTACACCTTC,CASSLIPISGTGGFGGYTF
-,12,-,TRBJ1-1,TRBV6-5,TGTGCCAGCAGTAACAGGGTCACTGAAGCTTTCTTT,CASSNRVTEAFF
once,16,-,TRBJ2-7,TRBV5-1,TGCGCCAGCAGCTTGGACTTGGGGAGACGGGTATACGAGCAGTACTTC,CASSLDLGRRVYEQYF
once,15,TRBD2,TRBJ2-3,TRBV5-1,TGCGCCAGCAGCTTGGGACTAGCGGGGACAGATACGCAGTATTTT,CASSLGLAGTDTQYF
-,15,TRBD1,TRBJ2-7,TRBV6-6,TGTGCCAGCAGTCAACAGGGGACAGGGGAGTACGAGCAGTACTTC,CASSQQGTGEYEQYF
-,14,-,TRBJ1-5,TRBV2,TGTGCCAGCAGTGAACAGGGCTTTGATCAGCCCCAGCATTTT,CASSEQGFDQPQHF
-,15,TRBD1,TRBJ2-2,TRBV6-5,TGTGCCAGCAGTACGAACAGGGGAAGAGCCGGGGAGCTGTTTTTT,CASSTNRGRAGELFF
-,16,TRBD2,TRBJ2-1,TRBV5-1,TGCGCCAGCAGCCCCCCGGTGGGCGGGAGTTCTGATGAGCAGTTCTTC,CASSPPVGGSSDEQFF
-,18,TRBD2,TRBJ2-2,TRBV25-1,TGTGCCAGCAGTGAATCCCATCTAGCGGGAGGATACACCGGGGAGCTGTTTTTT,CASSESHLAGGYTGELFF
-,12,-,TRBJ2-7,TRBV30,TGTGCCTGCCACCCCGGGGGCTACGAGCAGTACTTC,CACHPGGYEQYF
-,15,TRBD2,TRBJ2-1,TRBV5-6,TGTGCCAGCAGCAGGGGACTAGCGGGAGGGAATGAGCAGTTCTTC,CASSRGLAGGNEQFF
-,15,-,TRBJ1-4,TRBV5-5,TGTGCCAGCAGCTTAACTCCGGGGGGCGAGGAAAAACTGTTTTTT,CASSLTPGGEEKLFF
-,17,-,TRBJ1-2,TRBV10-3,TGTGCCATCACCTCCGAGTCGGGTACCACACCTAACTATGGCTACACCTTC,CAITSESGTTPNYGYTF
-,14,TRBD2,TRBJ2-1,TRBV6-4,TGTGCCAGCAGTCTACTAGCGGGGGACAATGAGCAGTTCTTC,CASSLLAGDNEQFF
-,16,-,TRBJ1-2,TRBV4-1,TGCGCCAGCAGCCAAGAAATCCAGGGGCGTAACTATGGCTACACCTTC,CASSQEIQGRNYGYTF
-,11,-,TRBJ1-1,TRBV10-2,TGCGCCAGCAGGGACTACACCGAAGCTTTCTTT,CASRDYTEAFF
-,14,TRBD1,TRBJ2-5,TRBV19,TGTGCCAGTAGTATGACAGGGCCCGGGGAGACCCAGTACTTC,CASSMTGPGETQYF